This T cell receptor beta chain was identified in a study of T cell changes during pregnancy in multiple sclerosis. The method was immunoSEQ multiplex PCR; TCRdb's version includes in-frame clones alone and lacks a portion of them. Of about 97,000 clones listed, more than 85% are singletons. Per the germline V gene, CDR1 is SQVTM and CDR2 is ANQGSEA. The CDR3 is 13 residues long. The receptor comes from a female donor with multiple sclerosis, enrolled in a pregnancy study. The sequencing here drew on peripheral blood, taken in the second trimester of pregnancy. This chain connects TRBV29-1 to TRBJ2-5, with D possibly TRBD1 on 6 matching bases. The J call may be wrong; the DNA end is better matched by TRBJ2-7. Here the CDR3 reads CSVDSGAGYEQYF. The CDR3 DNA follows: TGCAGCGTTGATTCAGGGGCAGGCTACGAGCAGTACTTC.